What follows describes a single T cell receptor beta chain. A far larger clone is one base from this, pointing to a likely read error. This specimen comes from a study of low-dose radiotherapy and immunotherapy resistance in tumors. Study-level background: Cohort 1 received 0.5 Gy per fraction every 2 weeks, totaling 6.5 Gy. In Cohort 2, 1 Gy per fraction was delivered every two weeks, for a total of 13 Gy over 26 weeks.

Germline CDR1 is LNHNV and CDR2 is YYDKDF (reference sequence). CDR3 length: 15 amino acids. With V trimmed by 1 base and J by 7 bases, 8 bases remained unmatched. Described time point: after trial treatment. Treatment in this sample: LDRT plus nivolumab, ipilimumab, low-dose cyclophosphamide and aspirin (RACIN trial). Gene-specific TRAV and TRBV primers were used for first-strand cDNA, covering alpha and beta chains. TCRs were put through approximately 20 PCR cycles of amplification with Phusion. A constant-region primer and the V-primer adapter served as the primer pair. TCRdb called the reads again in MiXCR, with one record for every CDR3 protein. This sample carries tens of thousands of distinct CDR3 sequences, around 25% of them seen once, and the ten largest clones take 9.5% to 13%.

The receptor was isolated from a male donor with prostate cancer. The material sequenced was PBMCs, taken after low-dose radiotherapy plus immunotherapy. The rearrangement uses TRBV15 and TRBJ2-7, with 9 bases aligning to TRBD1. The CDR3 DNA sequence: TGTGCCACCAGCAGAGGGGGACAGGGAACGAATGAGCAGTACTTC. As protein: CATSRGGQGTNEQYF.